This T cell receptor (beta chain) is from a study of blood T cell repertoires in COVID-19. The repertoire was sequenced with immunoSEQ multiplex PCR; TCRdb's copy has only in-frame clones and lacks some. The sample contains about 430,000 clones, 85% to 90% of which appear only once. The CDR3 runs to 15 residues. The germline V gene encodes CDR1 KGHSH and CDR2 LQKENI. Trimming removed 3 bases from V and 2 bases from J, with 14 bases in between. Study members were between about 18 and 100 years old and lived in 20 to 25 US regions. Cohorts were assigned according to the clinical history that participants reported. Recovered participants had two consecutive negative NP/OP PCR tests, healthcare professional clearance, or symptom resolution.

Sequencing was performed on PBMCs or T cells enriched from blood (not recorded which). This sequence joins TRBV18 and TRBJ2-7; the D gene is possibly TRBD1 (5 bases). This clonotype was sampled from a man aged 25 to 45 who had recovered from COVID-19. This CDR3 reads CASSPTNGATYEQYF. CDR3 nucleotide sequence: TGTGCCAGCTCACCTACAAATGGGGCCACCTACGAGCAGTACTTC.